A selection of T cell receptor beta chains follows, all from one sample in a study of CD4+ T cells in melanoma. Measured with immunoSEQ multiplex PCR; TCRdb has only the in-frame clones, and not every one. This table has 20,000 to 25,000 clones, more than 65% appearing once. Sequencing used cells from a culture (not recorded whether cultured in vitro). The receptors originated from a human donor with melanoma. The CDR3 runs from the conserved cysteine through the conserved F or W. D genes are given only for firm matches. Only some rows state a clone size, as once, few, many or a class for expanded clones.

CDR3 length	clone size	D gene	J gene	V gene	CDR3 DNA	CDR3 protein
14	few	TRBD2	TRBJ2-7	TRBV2	TGTGCCAGCAGCCTGACTAGCGGGATCTACGAGCAGTACTTC	CASSLTSGIYEQYF
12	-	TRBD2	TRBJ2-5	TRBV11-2	TGTGCCAGCAGGCCTACCAGCGGGGGCCCGTACTTC	CASRPTSGGPYF
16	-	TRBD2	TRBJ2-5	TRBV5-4	TGTGCCAGCAGCCCGACTAGCGGGGGGCGTCAAGAGACCCAGTACTTC	CASSPTSGGRQETQYF
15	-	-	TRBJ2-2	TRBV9	TGTGCCAGCAGTCCCGGTCTCTTGAACACCGGGGAGCTGTTTTTT	CASSPGLLNTGELFF
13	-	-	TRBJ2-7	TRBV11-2	TGTGCCAGCAGCTTATGGGGGACCCGAAAGCAGTACTTC	CASSLWGTRKQYF
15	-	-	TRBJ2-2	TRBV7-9	TGTGCCAGCAGCGTCGGTGCTCAGAACACCGGGGAGCTGTTTTTT	CASSVGAQNTGELFF
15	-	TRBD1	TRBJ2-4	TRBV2	TGTGCCAGCAGTGTAGTTGGGACAGGGATAAACATTCAGTACTTC	CASSVVGTGINIQYF
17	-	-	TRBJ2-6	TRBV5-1	TGCGCCAGCAGCTTGGCACCAACCAGCTCTGGGGCCAACGTCCTGACTTTC	CASSLAPTSSGANVLTF
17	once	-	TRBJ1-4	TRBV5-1	TGCGCCAGCAGCTTGGGGGGGGCGGCCGGCTATAATGAAAAACTGTTTTTT	CASSLGGAAGYNEKLFF
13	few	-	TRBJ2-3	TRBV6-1	TGTGCCAGCCCGGGGATAAACACAGATACGCAGTATTTT	CASPGINTDTQYF
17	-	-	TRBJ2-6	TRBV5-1	TGCGCCAGCAGCTTGAACAGGGCCAACTCTGGGGCCAACGTCCTGACTTTC	CASSLNRANSGANVLTF
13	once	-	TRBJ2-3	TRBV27	TGTGCCAGCAGTTTCATGGGGAAAGGCACGCAGTATTTT	CASSFMGKGTQYF
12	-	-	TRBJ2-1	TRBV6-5	TGTGCCAGCGGGGCTGCGAACAATGAGCAGTTCTTC	CASGAANNEQFF
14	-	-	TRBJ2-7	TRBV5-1	TGCGCCAGCAGCTTGGAGCCAGAAGCCTACGAGCAGTACTTC	CASSLEPEAYEQYF
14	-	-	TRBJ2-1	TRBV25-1	TGTGCCAGCAGTGAGGAGGGGGCCGGCAATGAGCAGTTCTTC	CASSEEGAGNEQFF
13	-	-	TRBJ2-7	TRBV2	TGTGCCAGCAGTGCGGCACTTACCTACGAGCAGTACTTC	CASSAALTYEQYF
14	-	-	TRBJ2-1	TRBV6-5	TGTGCCAGCAGTTACCGTAGCGGCCACGGTGAGCAGTTCTTC	CASSYRSGHGEQFF
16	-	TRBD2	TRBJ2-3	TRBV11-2	TGTGCCAGCAGCTCGAGACTAGCTCAGCACACAGATACGCAGTATTTT	CASSSRLAQHTDTQYF
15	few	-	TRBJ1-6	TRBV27	TGTGCCAGCAGCCCTGGGGCTAGGTATAATTCACCCCTCCACTTT	CASSPGARYNSPLHF
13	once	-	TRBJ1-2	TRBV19	TGTGCCAGTAGTATGGAGACAAGCTATGGCTACACCTTC	CASSMETSYGYTF
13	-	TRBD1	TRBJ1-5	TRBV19	TGTGCCAGTAAGGGACAGCCAAATCAGCCCCAGCATTTT	CASKGQPNQPQHF
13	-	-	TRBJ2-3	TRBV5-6	TGTGCCAGCAGCATTAAGGGGAGGGATACGCAGTATTTT	CASSIKGRDTQYF
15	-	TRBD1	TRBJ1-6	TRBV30	TGTGCCTGGAGTGGGGGGACAGTACGTAATTCACCCCTCCACTTT	CAWSGGTVRNSPLHF
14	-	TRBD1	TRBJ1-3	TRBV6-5	TGTGCCAGCAGCCTGACAGGGGCTGGAAACACCATATATTTT	CASSLTGAGNTIYF
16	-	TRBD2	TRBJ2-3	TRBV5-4	TGTGCCAGCAGCTTGGAGCGGGGGCTTAGCACAGATACGCAGTATTTT	CASSLERGLSTDTQYF
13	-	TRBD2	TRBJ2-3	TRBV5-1	TGCGCCAGCAGCGAGGGACTAGCAAGGACGCAGTATTTT	CASSEGLARTQYF
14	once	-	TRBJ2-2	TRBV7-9	TGTGCCAGCAGCTTAGGCCAATACACCGGGGAGCTGTTTTTT	CASSLGQYTGELFF
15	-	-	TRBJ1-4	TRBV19	TGTGCTAGTCGTCGGGCCCCACTATCTAATGAAAAACTGTTTTTT	CASRRAPLSNEKLFF